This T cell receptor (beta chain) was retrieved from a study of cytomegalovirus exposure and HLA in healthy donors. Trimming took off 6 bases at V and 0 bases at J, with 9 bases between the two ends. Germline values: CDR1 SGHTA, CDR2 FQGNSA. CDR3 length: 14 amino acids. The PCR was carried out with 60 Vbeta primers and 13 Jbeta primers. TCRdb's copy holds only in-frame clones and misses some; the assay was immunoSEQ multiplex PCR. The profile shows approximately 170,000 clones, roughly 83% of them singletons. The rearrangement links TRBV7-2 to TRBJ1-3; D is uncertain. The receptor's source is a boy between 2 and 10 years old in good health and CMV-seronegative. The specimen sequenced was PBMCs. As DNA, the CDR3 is TGTGCCAGCAGTTACGGTTACTCTGGAAACACCATATATTTT. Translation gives CASSYGYSGNTIYF. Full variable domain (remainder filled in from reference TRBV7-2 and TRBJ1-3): GAGVSQSPSNKVTEKGKDVELRCDPISGHTALYWYRQSLGQGLEFLIYFQGNSAPDKSGLPSDRFSAERTGGSVSTLTIQRTQQEDSAVYLCASSYGYSGNTIYFGEGSWLTVV.